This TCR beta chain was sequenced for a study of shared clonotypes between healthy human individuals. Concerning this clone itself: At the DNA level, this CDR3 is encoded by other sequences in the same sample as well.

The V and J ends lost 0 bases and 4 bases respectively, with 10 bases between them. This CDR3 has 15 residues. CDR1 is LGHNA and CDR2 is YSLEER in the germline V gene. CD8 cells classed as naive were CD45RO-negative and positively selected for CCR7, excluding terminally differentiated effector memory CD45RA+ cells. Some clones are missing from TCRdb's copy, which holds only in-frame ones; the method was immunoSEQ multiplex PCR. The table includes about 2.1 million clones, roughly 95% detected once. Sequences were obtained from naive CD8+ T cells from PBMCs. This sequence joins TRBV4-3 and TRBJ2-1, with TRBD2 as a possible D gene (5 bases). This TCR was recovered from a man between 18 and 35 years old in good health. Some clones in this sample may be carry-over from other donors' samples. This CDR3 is CASSQDRGAYNEQFF. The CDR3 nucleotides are TGCGCCAGCAGCCAAGATCGGGGAGCTTACAATGAGCAGTTCTTC.